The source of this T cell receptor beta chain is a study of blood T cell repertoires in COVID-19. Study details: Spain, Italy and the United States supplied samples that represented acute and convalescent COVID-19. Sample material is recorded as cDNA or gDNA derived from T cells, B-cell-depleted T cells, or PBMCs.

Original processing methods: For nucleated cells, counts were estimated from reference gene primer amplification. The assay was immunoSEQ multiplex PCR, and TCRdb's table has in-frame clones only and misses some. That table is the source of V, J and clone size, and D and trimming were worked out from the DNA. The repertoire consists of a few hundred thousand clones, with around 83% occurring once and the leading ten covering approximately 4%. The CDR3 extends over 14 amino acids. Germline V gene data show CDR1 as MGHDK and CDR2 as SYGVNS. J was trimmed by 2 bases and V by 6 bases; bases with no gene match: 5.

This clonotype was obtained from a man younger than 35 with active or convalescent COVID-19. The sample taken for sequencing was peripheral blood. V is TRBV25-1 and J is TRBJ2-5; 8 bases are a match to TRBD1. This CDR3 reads CASSPDRVQETQYF. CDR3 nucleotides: TGTGCCAGCAGCCCGGACAGGGTACAAGAGACCCAGTACTTC.